A selection of T cell receptor beta chains follows, all from one sample in a study of cytomegalovirus exposure and HLA in healthy donors. TCRdb's table, derived via immunoSEQ multiplex PCR, lists solely in-frame clones and lacks some. In the table there are around 70,000 clones, roughly four fifths of which are singletons. The sample taken for sequencing was PBMCs. These receptors were collected from a male donor in good health and CMV-seropositive. Both conserved end residues are part of each CDR3. Fields, in order: D gene, J gene, clone size, V gene, CDR3 protein, CDR3 DNA. The D gene is left open where the match is weak. A clone size is listed for some rows: how often the clone was seen (once, few, many), or a class if it is expanded.

D: .
J: TRBJ2-5
size: .
V: TRBV5-6
CDR3: CASRLRGGGSGETQYF
DNA: TGTGCCAGCAGGCTGAGAGGGGGGGGGTCCGGGGAGACCCAGTACTTC

D: .
J: TRBJ1-4
size: .
V: TRBV7-9
CDR3: CASSLAEGGEKLFF
DNA: TGTGCCAGCAGCTTAGCGGAGGGCGGTGAAAAACTGTTTTTT

D: TRBD1
J: TRBJ1-3
size: .
V: TRBV9
CDR3: CASSEGTAPGNTIYF
DNA: TGTGCCAGCAGCGAGGGGACAGCCCCTGGAAACACCATATATTTT

D: TRBD1
J: TRBJ2-2
size: .
V: TRBV5-1
CDR3: CASSWTGNTGELFF
DNA: TGCGCCAGCAGCTGGACAGGGAACACCGGGGAGCTGTTTTTT

D: TRBD2
J: TRBJ2-1
size: .
V: TRBV7-9
CDR3: CASSLVGGRSNEQFF
DNA: TGTGCCAGCAGCTTAGTTGGCGGGAGGTCCAATGAGCAGTTCTTC

D: TRBD2
J: TRBJ2-5
size: .
V: TRBV9
CDR3: CASSSSGAGGGAKTQYF
DNA: TGTGCCAGCAGCTCCTCCGGGGCTGGCGGGGGGGCAAAGACCCAGTACTTC

D: .
J: TRBJ2-7
size: .
V: TRBV5-1
CDR3: CASSLGQATYEQYF
DNA: TGCGCCAGCAGCTTGGGACAGGCGACCTACGAGCAGTACTTC

D: TRBD2
J: TRBJ2-7
size: .
V: TRBV7-2
CDR3: CASSSSGGASGWEQYF
DNA: TGTGCCAGCAGCTCAAGCGGGGGGGCCTCAGGATGGGAGCAGTACTTC

D: TRBD1
J: TRBJ1-1
size: .
V: TRBV7-2
CDR3: CASSEQGQVNTEAFF
DNA: TGTGCCAGCAGCGAGCAGGGACAGGTGAACACTGAAGCTTTCTTT

D: TRBD1
J: TRBJ2-7
size: .
V: TRBV18
CDR3: CASSLSGGVHEQYF
DNA: TGTGCCAGCTCACTCTCAGGGGGTGTCCACGAGCAGTACTTC

D: .
J: TRBJ2-2
size: .
V: TRBV18
CDR3: CASSLDTGELFF
DNA: TGTGCCAGCTCACTCGACACCGGGGAGCTGTTTTTT

D: TRBD1
J: TRBJ2-2
size: .
V: TRBV4-1
CDR3: CASSQADRGSGELFF
DNA: TGCGCCAGCAGCCAAGCCGACAGGGGGAGCGGGGAGCTGTTTTTT

D: .
J: TRBJ1-5
size: .
V: TRBV7-2
CDR3: CASSLLGVSGDQPQHF
DNA: TGTGCCAGCAGCCTACTGGGTGTATCGGGGGATCAGCCCCAGCATTTT

D: .
J: TRBJ1-6
size: .
V: TRBV7-6
CDR3: CASSLGVNSPLHF
DNA: TGTGCCAGCAGCTTAGGAGTTAATTCACCCCTCCACTTT

D: .
J: TRBJ2-1
size: .
V: TRBV9
CDR3: CASSGRGSSYNEQFF
DNA: TGTGCCAGCAGCGGTCGCGGAAGCTCCTACAATGAGCAGTTCTTC

D: TRBD2
J: TRBJ2-7
size: .
V: TRBV5-1
CDR3: CASSLGSGSNYEQYF
DNA: TGCGCCAGCAGCTTGGGTAGCGGGAGTAATTACGAGCAGTACTTC

D: .
J: TRBJ2-2
size: .
V: TRBV6-1
CDR3: CASMGRSHTGELFF
DNA: TGTGCCAGCATGGGGCGGAGTCACACCGGGGAGCTGTTTTTT

D: TRBD2
J: TRBJ2-7
size: .
V: TRBV4-3
CDR3: CASSQDPAGGPEQYF
DNA: TGCGCCAGCAGCCAAGATCCAGCGGGGGGGCCCGAGCAGTACTTC

D: .
J: TRBJ2-1
size: .
V: TRBV4-1
CDR3: CASSQDRSAGRSSYNEQFF
DNA: TGCGCCAGCAGCCAAGATAGATCGGCGGGAAGGAGCTCCTACAATGAGCAGTTCTTC

D: .
J: TRBJ1-2
size: .
V: TRBV25-1
CDR3: CASSGGREGGYTF
DNA: TGTGCCAGCAGTGGGGGCAGGGAGGGTGGCTACACCTTC

D: TRBD1
J: TRBJ1-3
size: .
V: TRBV19
CDR3: CASSTPGGISGNTIYF
DNA: TGTGCCAGTAGTACCCCAGGGGGCATCTCTGGAAACACCATATATTTT

D: TRBD1
J: TRBJ2-6
size: .
V: TRBV28
CDR3: CASSLRGFLTGEAGANVLTF
DNA: TGTGCCAGCAGTTTACGGGGGTTCTTGACAGGGGAAGCTGGGGCCAACGTCCTGACTTTC

D: TRBD1
J: TRBJ2-7
size: .
V: TRBV4-3
CDR3: CASSQGQGDSYEQYF
DNA: TGCGCCAGCAGCCAGGGACAGGGGGACTCCTACGAGCAGTACTTC

D: .
J: TRBJ2-5
size: few
V: TRBV6-5
CDR3: CASSYRGTVGETQYF
DNA: TGTGCCAGCAGTTACAGGGGGACGGTTGGGGAGACCCAGTACTTC